The sequence of this T cell receptor beta chain was determined in a study of blood T cell repertoires in COVID-19. The CDR3 extends over 13 amino acids. Germline lookup yields CDR1 KGHSH and CDR2 LQKENI. After removal of 5 bases from V and 11 bases from J, the junction contained 6 bases not matched to a gene. This clone is judged medium-sized (0.01 to 0.1%). Only in-frame clones appear in the TCRdb table, and some are missing; sequencing was by immunoSEQ multiplex PCR. The repertoire has approximately 90,000 clones, 70% to 90% of them found once; the top ten carry over 7%. This TCR came from a man in his forties or fifties with acute or convalescent COVID-19. Material for sequencing was peripheral blood. This chain links TRBV18 with TRBJ1-6; 7 nucleotides align to TRBD1. CDR3 sequence reads: CASSDGQAAPLHF. CDR3 sequence (DNA): TGTGCCAGCTCAGATGGACAGGCGGCACCCCTCCACTTT.